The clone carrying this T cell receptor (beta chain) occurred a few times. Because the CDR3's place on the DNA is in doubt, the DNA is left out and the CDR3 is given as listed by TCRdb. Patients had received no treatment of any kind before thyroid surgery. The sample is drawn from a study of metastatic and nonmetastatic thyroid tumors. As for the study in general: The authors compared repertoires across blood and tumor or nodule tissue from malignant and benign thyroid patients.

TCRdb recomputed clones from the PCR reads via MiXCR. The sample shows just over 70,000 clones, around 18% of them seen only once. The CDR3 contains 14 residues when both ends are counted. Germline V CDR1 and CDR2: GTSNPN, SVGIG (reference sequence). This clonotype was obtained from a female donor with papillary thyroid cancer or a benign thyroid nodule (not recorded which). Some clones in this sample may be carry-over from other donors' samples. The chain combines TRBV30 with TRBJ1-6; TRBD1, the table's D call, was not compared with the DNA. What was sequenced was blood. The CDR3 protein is CAWGPGTGYSPPHF.